This T cell receptor (beta chain) was sequenced in a study of T cells in Graves' hyperthyroidism and ophthalmopathy (dated by TCRdb to about 2019). For the study in its entirety: Peripheral blood was collected at initial diagnosis, before any treatment. To identify distinguishing TCR V-J signatures, a discovery cohort of about a hundred patients was used, comprising fewer than 45 with Graves' ophthalmopathy and under 60 with stable Graves' hyperthyroidism. Prospective prediction of ophthalmopathy was tested in an independent validation cohort consisting of roughly 20 hyperthyroidism patients and around 16 patients who later progressed to ophthalmopathy. For training and testing, the roughly 97 patients in the discovery cohort were randomly divided in a 7:3 ratio. Thyroid tissue and blood T-cell repertoires from about 6 Graves' hyperthyroidism patients were also compared in the study. Following sampling, methimazole starting at 30 mg daily was given to hyperthyroidism patients, and high-dose intravenous methylprednisolone was given to ophthalmopathy patients. The paper reports TCR Vbeta CDR3 sequencing of roughly 140 peripheral blood samples: under 45 ophthalmopathy, under 85 hyperthyroidism and roughly 17 progressor patients. What the work shows at the level of the full study, not this receptor alone: In cross-validation, a model built on a 13 V-J signature told ophthalmopathy apart from stable hyperthyroidism with under 90% sensitivity and roughly 82% specificity, and in testing the same model reached 80%/75%. No statistical method was used to set the sample size in advance, and investigators knew the group allocation. Most expanded thyroid clonotypes (frequency above 0.001) were also detected in blood, a finding suggesting that blood repertoires may reflect thyroid immune responses. In validation, the model predicted progression to ophthalmopathy a median of roughly 6.5 months before onset, with roughly 71% sensitivity and 72.22% specificity.

Ophthalmopathy patients had moderately to severely active disease, with a Clinical Activity Score of 3 or more, a NOSPECS grade of 4 or more, and a disease duration of less than 3 months. Any patient with an uncontrolled infection, another autoimmune disease, pregnancy or lactation was excluded. Diagnoses were established on the basis of clinical symptoms, serum thyroxine and TRAb, thyroid ultrasound, and orbital computed tomography. Ficoll-Paque density gradient centrifugation was used to isolate PBMCs from around 10 ml of fresh peripheral blood. Total RNA was extracted using Trizol reagent, and RNA quality was assessed on an Agilent 2100 Bioanalyzer. Amplification of TCR beta CDR3 regions was carried out from RNA transcripts. The TCR CDR3 was subjected to a first round of RT-PCR using the HTBI primer set and the Qiagen OneStep RT-PCR kit. Libraries were constructed in a second round of multiplex PCR, after which size selection and purification were carried out. Sequencing of the libraries was done on an Illumina HiSeq2000 using paired-end 100 bp reads. As for how the authors treated the data: Raw data were processed with SOAPnuke, discarding reads with adapters, uncalled bases, mean Phred below 15, or no exact constant-primer or identifier match. COPE v1.2.5 was used to merge the high-quality paired reads, and each unique nucleotide sequence was defined as a clonotype. MiTCR v1.1 was used to align clonotypes to the IMGT TRBV, TRBD and TRBJ reference segments. Only V-J combinations with frequency above 0.0001, covering about 99% of repertoires, were analysed. A TCS score was defined as the ratio between F50 (clonal expansion) and ExV (chaos), using BLOSUM62-based TCRdist between CDR3 peptides within each V-J. Welch's t-statistics and random forest reduced just over 500 V-J features to under 15, which were used in a naive Bayes classifier (R e1071). TCRdb took the public reads, trimmed them with fastp at Q25, ran MiXCR for clone calling and kept in-frame beta chains. Rows with a matching CDR3 protein are joined into one entry that keeps the most common DNA and genes. TCRdb's processing, not the authors', yielded these V and J calls. The sample data list under 350,000 distinct CDR3 sequences, and about a sixth of these were observed just once. The top ten constitute about 51% of the sample.

The germline V gene (reference sequence) provides CDR1 LNHDA and CDR2 SQIVND. V loses 7 bases of germline sequence and J loses 1 base, and the interval between the two ends is 13 bases. From cysteine to phenylalanine, the CDR3 is 14 amino acids long. Only the CDR3 DNA stays, 42 bases, in frame from base 1. This clonotype was observed a handful of times. Its specific antigen is unknown. Base qualities are not recorded, but no much larger clone differs from it by a single base. Sequencing was performed on blood. The rearrangement joined TRBV19 to TRBJ1-1; the D gene cannot be resolved reliably. The TCR sequence derives from a woman aged 60-75 years with Graves' ophthalmopathy. In nucleotides, the sequence is TGTGCCAGTACCCCGGACGGAAGGAACACTGAAGCTTTCTTT. Translation gives CASTPDGRNTEAFF.